The sequence of this TCR beta chain was determined in a study of OX40 agonist ivuxolimab in advanced cancers. Findings and caveats of the study: Expanded clones tended on average to be more numerous among CD8+ T cells than CD4+.

Here immunoSEQ multiplex PCR was the method, and the copy in TCRdb shows in-frame clones only, minus some. Among around 100,000 clones listed, 90% to 95% were seen once. Comment on this clone: Antigen: not known.

V was trimmed by 3 bases and J by 9 bases, leaving 18 bases between them. The CDR3 length is 14 residues. From germline, CDR1 is GTSNPN and CDR2 SVGIG (reference sequence). The chain uses TRBV30 and TRBJ1-5, with D possibly matching TRBD1 (5 bases). The sample was CD4+ or CD8+ T cells sorted from blood, taken in a trial of the OX40 agonist ivuxolimab. This receptor was obtained from an adult with an advanced solid tumor such as melanoma, head and neck, liver or kidney cancer. CDR3 region: CAWSPWGRSLPQHF. CDR3 DNA sequence: TGTGCCTGGAGCCCCTGGGGACGGTCGCTGCCCCAGCATTTT. Complete variable domain (other parts from reference TRBV30 and TRBJ1-5): SQTIHQWPATLVQPVGSPLSLECTVEGTSNPNLYWYRQAAGRGLQLLFYSVGIGQISSEVPQNLSASRPQDRQFILSSKKLLLSDSGFYLCAWSPWGRSLPQHFGDGTRLSIL.